The 24 T cell receptor beta chains below were found in one sample sequenced in a study of shared clonotypes between healthy human individuals. Profiled with immunoSEQ multiplex PCR; TCRdb holds only in-frame clones, not every one. The table lists about 1.5 million clones, 95% to 99% of them singletons. Sequences were obtained from naive CD4+ T cells sorted from blood. Regarding subset: CD45RA+ positively selected. The receptors were gathered from a man aged 25 to 45 in good health.

Of note for this clone: The same CDR3 can be traced to other DNA sequences in this sample. V usage is TRBV5-4 and J usage is TRBJ2-7, with D possibly TRBD1 on 5 matching bases. V was trimmed by 4 bases and J by 0 bases, leaving 11 bases between them. The CDR3 consists of 14 residues. The V gene's germline CDR1 is SGHNT and CDR2 YYREEE (reference sequence). Written as DNA, the CDR3 is TGTGCCAGCAGCCCAGGGCCCCTCTCCTACGAGCAGTACTTC. The encoded protein is CASSPGPLSYEQYF.

The rearrangement joins TRBV5-1 to TRBJ1-2; 7 nucleotides line up with TRBD1. This CDR3 region has 13 residues. Germline loops: CDR1 SGHRS, CDR2 YFSETQ. V gave up 5 bases and J gave up 2 bases; unmatched junction bases: 3. Written as DNA, the CDR3 is TGCGCCAGCAGGACAGGGATAAACTATGGCTACACCTTC. Amino acids: CASRTGINYGYTF.

The chain recombines TRBV28 with TRBJ2-7; 14 bases map to TRBD2. There are 21 residues in the CDR3. The ends lost 3 bases at V and 3 bases at J; junction bases unmatched: 19. Germline V gene sequence: CDR1 MDHEN, CDR2 SYDVKM. In nucleotides, the CDR3 is TGTGCCAGCAGTTTTAGTATGGGGACTAGCGGGAGATTAGGGGGCCACTACGAGCAGTACTTC. As protein: CASSFSMGTSGRLGGHYEQYF.

This chain connects TRBV5-4 to TRBJ2-1; D remains unclear. This CDR3 region has 13 residues. Germline V CDR1 and CDR2: SGHNT, YYREEE (reference sequence). V dropped 1 base and J dropped 5 bases, with 7 bases sitting between them. The CDR3 here is CASSLKTNNEQFF. Here the CDR3 DNA reads TGTGCCAGCAGCTTGAAAACTAACAATGAGCAGTTCTTC.

This clone has a single count. Additional DNA sequences in this sample encode the identical CDR3. V and J are TRBV25-1 and TRBJ2-5; a weak D match, TRBD2 (6 bases). CDR3 length: 14 residues. The germline V gene has CDR1 MGHDK and CDR2 SYGVNS. V was pared by 2 bases and J by 5 bases, with 12 bases between. In nucleotides, the CDR3 is TGTGCCAGCAGTGAAGGACGGGGGTGGGAGACCCAGTACTTC. The encoded protein is CASSEGRGWETQYF.

The V call is TRBV7-8, the J call TRBJ1-2; no definite D call. There are 16 residues in the CDR3. The ends were cut back, 1 base at V and 4 bases at J, with 16 bases in the middle. CDR1 is SGHVS and CDR2 is FQNEAQ in the germline V gene. CDR3 protein: CASSLDVGPRPYGYTF. CDR3 nucleotide sequence: TGTGCCAGCAGCTTAGACGTCGGGCCGAGACCCTATGGCTACACCTTC.

This chain uses TRBV29-1 with TRBJ1-1; maybe TRBD1 (6 bases). In germline, CDR1 is SQVTM, CDR2 ANQGSEA. The CDR3 has 13 amino acids. V shed 2 bases and J shed 2 bases, with 9 bases lying between them. The CDR3 DNA follows: TGCAGCGTTGAAAGGGGGATTAACACTGAAGCTTTCTTT. Translation: CSVERGINTEAFF.

In its sample, this clone was seen once. The genes are TRBV25-1 and TRBJ2-5; D is undetermined. CDR1 is MGHDK and CDR2 is SYGVNS in the germline V gene. The CDR3 spans 12 residues. The V end was cut by 3 bases, the J end by 7 bases, with 9 bases between. Written as DNA, the CDR3 is TGTGCCAGCAGTGACCAAGGTGGGACCCAGTACTTC. This translates into CASSDQGGTQYF.

Here the CDR3 DNA reads TGTGCCAGCAGTGTGGGCGGGGGCCCCTACGAGCAGTACTTC. It translates to CASSVGGGPYEQYF. The gene calls are TRBV6-1 and TRBJ2-7; the D gene is possibly TRBD2 (7 bases). The germline gives CDR1 MNHNS, CDR2 SASEGT. Trimming took 4 bases from V and 2 from J, leaving 12 bases between them. This CDR3 is 14 amino acids long.

This rearrangement joins TRBV5-1 to TRBJ2-1; D is ambiguous. CDR1 is SGHRS and CDR2 is YFSETQ in the germline V gene. This CDR3 has 15 residues. Trimming stripped 0 bases from V and 0 bases from J, with 7 bases between. CDR3 in DNA: TGCGCCAGCAGCTTGGAGCAGAGCTCCTACAATGAGCAGTTCTTC. This codes for CASSLEQSSYNEQFF.

As regards this clone: In the same sample, other DNA sequences code for this CDR3. The chain is built from TRBV18 and TRBJ2-5; TRBD1 is a possible D gene (6 bases). This CDR3 region has 14 residues. The V gene lost 3 bases and the J gene lost 1 base, with 9 bases spanning the gap. Germline loops: CDR1 KGHSH, CDR2 LQKENI. The CDR3 DNA follows: TGTGCCAGCTCACCGCTGGACAGCCAAGAGACCCAGTACTTC. The encoded protein is CASSPLDSQETQYF.

The gene calls are TRBV30 and TRBJ1-5; D is undetermined. Germline loops: CDR1 GTSNPN, CDR2 SVGIG (reference sequence). V was cut by 4 bases and J by 5 bases, with 18 bases left in between. The CDR3 has 15 amino acids. The chain's CDR3 is CAWNGVYGYDQPQHF. The CDR3 nucleotides are TGTGCCTGGAACGGGGTGTACGGATATGATCAGCCCCAGCATTTT.

This clone was counted once. The chain uses TRBV6-1 and TRBJ1-2, with 8 bases fitting TRBD1. The junction had 2 bases not matched to a gene; V was cut back by 6 bases and J by 2 bases. Germline V gives CDR1 MNHNS, CDR2 SASEGT. This CDR3 comprises 13 residues. As DNA, the CDR3 is TGTGCCAGCAGGGGACAGGAAAACTATGGCTACACCTTC. Translating gives CASRGQENYGYTF.

The J gene is TRBJ2-5, the V gene TRBV6-5, with D perhaps matching TRBD1 or TRBD2 (5 bases each). The germline V gene has CDR1 MNHEY and CDR2 SVGAGI. The CDR3 spans 12 residues. The ends were cut back, 7 bases at V and 5 bases at J, with 11 bases in the middle. The CDR3 coding sequence is TGTGCCAGCACCTCGTGGGGGGAGACCCAGTACTTC. Translated, it gives CASTSWGETQYF.

A remark on this clone: Different DNA sequences within this sample yield the same CDR3. The chain employs TRBV5-1 and TRBJ2-5; TRBD2 matches 10 bases. V lost 3 bases to trimming and J lost 2 bases; unmatched junction nucleotides: 4. Germline V gene lookup returns CDR1 SGHRS and CDR2 YFSETQ. CDR3 size: 15 residues. The CDR3 nucleotides read TGCGCCAGCAGCTCCGGGACTAGCGTACAAGAGACCCAGTACTTC. It encodes CASSSGTSVQETQYF.

The V call is TRBV4-2, the J call TRBJ2-7; D is uncertain. Germline values: CDR1 LGHNA, CDR2 YNFKEQ. The CDR3 totals 14 residues. V was pared by 0 bases and J by 2 bases, with 8 bases between. The CDR3 is CASSQDPVTYEQYF. The CDR3 bases are TGTGCCAGCAGCCAAGATCCAGTAACCTACGAGCAGTACTTC.

The chain employs TRBV27 and TRBJ2-6; unclear D gene. The V and J ends lost 4 bases and 4 bases respectively, with 5 bases between them. This CDR3 contains 13 residues. Per germline, CDR1 MNHEY and CDR2 SMNVEV (reference sequence). The CDR3 loop is CASSWGGANVLTF. The DNA for the CDR3 is TGTGCCAGCAGTTGGGGAGGGGCCAACGTCCTGACTTTC.

The rearrangement joins TRBV5-1 to TRBJ2-3; 8 positions agree with TRBD2. This CDR3 has 16 amino acids. Unmatched junction bases numbered 7, after V lost 4 bases and J lost 0 bases. Germline V CDR1 and CDR2: SGHRS, YFSETQ. CDR3 nucleotides: TGCGCCAGCAGCCCACTAGCGGACCTTAGCACAGATACGCAGTATTTT. Protein: CASSPLADLSTDTQYF.

The rearrangement uses TRBV7-9 and TRBJ2-1; D possibly corresponds to TRBD2 (6 bases). The CDR3 totals 15 residues. CDR1 and CDR2 (germline): SEHNR, FQNEAQ (reference sequence). V lost 5 bases to trimming and J lost 0 bases, with 11 bases between them. DNA for the CDR3: TGTGCCAGCAGCGTCCTGGGGGGCTCCTACAATGAGCAGTTCTTC. Its translation is CASSVLGGSYNEQFF. Complete variable domain (other parts from reference TRBV7-9 and TRBJ2-1): DTGVSQNPRHKITKRGQNVTFRCDPISEHNRLYWYRQTLGQGPEFLTYFQNEAQLEKSRLLSDRFSAERPKGSFSTLEIQRTEQGDSAMYLCASSVLGGSYNEQFFGPGTRLTVL.

CDR3 amino acids: CASSLISSYNEQFF. The CDR3 DNA is TGTGCCAGCAGTTTAATTTCATCCTACAATGAGCAGTTCTTC. V gene TRBV28 combines with J gene TRBJ2-1; D call uncertain. Trimming shortened V by 2 bases and J by 1 base, and 6 bases separated the two germline ends. The length of the CDR3 is 14 residues. Germline CDR1 reads MDHEN; CDR2 reads SYDVKM. The variable domain in full, with the rest retrieved from reference TRBV28 and TRBJ2-1, is DVKVTQSSRYLVKRTGEKVFLECVQDMDHENMFWYRQDPGLGLRLIYFSYDVKMKEKGDIPEGYSVSREKKERFSLILESASTNQTSMYLCASSLISSYNEQFFGPGTRLTVL.

The chain joins TRBV2 to TRBJ2-3; TRBD2 matches at 12 bases. The J segment lost 3 bases and the V segment lost 6 bases, leaving 10 bases of the junction unmatched. The CDR3 runs 17 residues. CDR1 SNHLY and CDR2 FYNNEI come from the germline V gene. The chain's CDR3 is CASSNLRTSGMTDTQYF. The CDR3 coding sequence is TGTGCCAGCAGCAACCTACGGACTAGCGGGATGACAGATACGCAGTATTTT.

The chain has TRBV7-9 and TRBJ1-2; TRBD1 matches 7 bases. V shed 5 bases, J shed 5 bases, and the junction held 8 bases outside the gene matches. The CDR3 consists of 14 residues. CDR1 and CDR2 (germline): SEHNR, FQNEAQ (reference sequence). The CDR3 region has the DNA TGTGCCAGCAGCCCTAGGGGGACAGATTATGGCTACACCTTC. This sequence encodes CASSPRGTDYGYTF.

The rearrangement joins TRBV7-3 to TRBJ1-1, with 8 bases that match TRBD1. J lost 4 bases, V lost 5 bases, and 9 bases had no gene match. From germline, CDR1 is SGHTA and CDR2 FQGTGA. The CDR3 spans 15 residues. The CDR3 spells CASSTSDRGPTEAFF. As DNA, the CDR3 is TGTGCCAGCAGCACCTCAGACAGGGGCCCCACTGAAGCTTTCTTT.

The CDR3 DNA reads as TGTGCCAGCAGCCGTAAGCGGACAGGGGAGTACGAGCAGTACTTC. Translating it yields CASSRKRTGEYEQYF. The V gene is TRBV5-4, the J gene TRBJ2-7; 9 nucleotides match TRBD1. Trimming at V came to 4 bases and at J to 4 bases, leaving 9 bases not matched to a gene. The germline gives CDR1 SGHNT, CDR2 YYREEE (reference sequence). CDR3 length equals 15 residues.